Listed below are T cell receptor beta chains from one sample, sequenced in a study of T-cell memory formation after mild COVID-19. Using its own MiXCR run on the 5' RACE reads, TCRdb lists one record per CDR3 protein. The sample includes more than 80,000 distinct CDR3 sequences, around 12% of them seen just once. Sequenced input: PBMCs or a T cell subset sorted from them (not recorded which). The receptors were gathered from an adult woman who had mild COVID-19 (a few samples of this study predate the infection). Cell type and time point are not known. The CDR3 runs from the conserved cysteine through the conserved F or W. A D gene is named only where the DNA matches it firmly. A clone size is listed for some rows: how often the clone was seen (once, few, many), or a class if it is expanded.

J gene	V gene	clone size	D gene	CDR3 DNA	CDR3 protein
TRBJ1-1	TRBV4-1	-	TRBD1	TGCGCCAGCAGCCAAGGACAGGGCCAGAACACTGAAGCTTTCTTT	CASSQGQGQNTEAFF
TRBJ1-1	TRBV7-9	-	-	TGTGCCAGCAGCTTAGTGCTGACGAACACTGAAGCTTTCTTT	CASSLVLTNTEAFF
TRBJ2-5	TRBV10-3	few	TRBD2	TGTGCCATCAGTGTTTCTAGCGGGATTGCGAGAGAGACCCAGTACTTC	CAISVSSGIARETQYF
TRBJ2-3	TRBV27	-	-	TGTGCCACTAGCGTCGTTAACACAGATACGCAGTATTTT	CATSVVNTDTQYF
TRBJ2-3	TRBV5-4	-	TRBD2	TGTGCCAGCAGCTTGCGCAGCGGGAGGGGGCTGGCAGATACGCAGTATTTT	CASSLRSGRGLADTQYF
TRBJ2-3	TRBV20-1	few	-	TGCAGTGCTTTTAATTCTCCGGGTTACCGCAGCACAGATACGCAGTATTTT	CSAFNSPGYRSTDTQYF
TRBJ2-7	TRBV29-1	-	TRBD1	TGCAGCGTTCTGGGACAGGGGACCTACGAGCAGTACTTC	CSVLGQGTYEQYF
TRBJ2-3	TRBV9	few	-	TGTGCCAGCAGAGGGGAGGCGGCGCAGTATTTT	CASRGEAAQYF
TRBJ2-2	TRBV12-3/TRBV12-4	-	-	TGTGCCAGCAGTTTAAGGCCAGGGGAAAACACCGGGGAGCTGTTTTTT	CASSLRPGENTGELFF
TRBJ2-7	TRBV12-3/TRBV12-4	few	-	TGTGCCAGCAGTTTTTACGGGCGACACGAGCAGTACTTC	CASSFYGRHEQYF
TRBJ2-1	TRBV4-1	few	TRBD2	TGCGCCAGCAGCCAAGAGGGAAGCGGGGGGGCCAATGAGCAGTTCTTC	CASSQEGSGGANEQFF
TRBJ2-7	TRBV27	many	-	TGTGCCAGCAGTTCCCCAGGTAGCGAGCAGTACTTC	CASSSPGSEQYF
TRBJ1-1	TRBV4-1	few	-	TGCGCCAGCAGCCTTAAGGGGGTCACTGAAGCTTTCTTT	CASSLKGVTEAFF
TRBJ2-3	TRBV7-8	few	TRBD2	TGTGCCAGCAGCTTAGCGGGTAGCGGGAACTTTTACACAGATACGCAGTATTTT	CASSLAGSGNFYTDTQYF
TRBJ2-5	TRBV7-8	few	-	TGTGCCAGCAGCCCGAAGGGCCGACTAGAGACCCAGTACTTC	CASSPKGRLETQYF
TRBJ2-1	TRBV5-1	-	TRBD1	TGCGCCAGCAGCTTGGTTGGGACAGGGGACAATGAGCAGTTCTTC	CASSLVGTGDNEQFF
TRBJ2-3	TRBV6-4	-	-	TGTGCCAGCAGTGACTCGTCAGATACGCAGTATTTT	CASSDSSDTQYF
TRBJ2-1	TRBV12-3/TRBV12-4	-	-	TGTGCCAGCAGCCGGGTGGGGTATCCCTACAATGAGCAGTTCTTC	CASSRVGYPYNEQFF
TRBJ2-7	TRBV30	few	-	TGTGCCTTATCAGAGGTTTTAGGCGGCGAGCAGTACTTC	CALSEVLGGEQYF
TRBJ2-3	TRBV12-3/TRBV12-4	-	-	TGTGCCAGCAGTCAGCTTAGGAGGGGGGATACGCAGTATTTT	CASSQLRRGDTQYF
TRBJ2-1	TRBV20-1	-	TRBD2	TGCAGTGCTAGAGATCTAGCGGGAGACTCCTACAATGAGCAGTTCTTC	CSARDLAGDSYNEQFF
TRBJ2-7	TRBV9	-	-	TGTGCCAGCAGCCGAGGGGGTGCCTACGAGCAGTACTTC	CASSRGGAYEQYF
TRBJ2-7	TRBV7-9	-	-	TGTGCCAGCAGCTTCGAGGACACATCCTACGAGCAGTACTTC	CASSFEDTSYEQYF
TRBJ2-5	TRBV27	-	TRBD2	TGTGCCAGCAGTAGCATACTAGCGGTGCAAGAGACCCAGTACTTC	CASSSILAVQETQYF
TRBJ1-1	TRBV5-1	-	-	TGCGCCAGCAGCTTCGACCTGCCCACTGAAGCTTTCTTT	CASSFDLPTEAFF
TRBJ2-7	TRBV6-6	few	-	TGTGCCAGCGCAGGGTTCGAGCAGTACTTC	CASAGFEQYF
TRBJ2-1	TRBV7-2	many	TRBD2	TGTGCCAGCGGGCTAGCGGGAGGGTTGAATGAGCAGTTCTTC	CASGLAGGLNEQFF
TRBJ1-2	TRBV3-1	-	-	TGTGCCAGCAGCCAAGTTAGTCAGGTCCCTGATGGCTACACCTTC	CASSQVSQVPDGYTF
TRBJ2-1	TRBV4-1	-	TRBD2	TGCGCCAGCAGCGGACTAGCGAGGGAGCAGTTCTTC	CASSGLAREQFF
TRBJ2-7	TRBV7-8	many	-	TGTGCCAGCGCTGCTGGGGCCTCCTACGAGCAGTACTTC	CASAAGASYEQYF
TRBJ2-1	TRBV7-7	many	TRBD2	TGTGCTAGCAGCCGCACTAGCGCCTCTTACAATGAGCAGTTCTTC	CASSRTSASYNEQFF
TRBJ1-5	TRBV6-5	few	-	TGTGCCAGCAGTCCCCGGGTCCCCGGCGGCAATCAGCCCCAGCATTTT	CASSPRVPGGNQPQHF
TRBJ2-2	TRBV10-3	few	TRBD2	TGTGCCAGCTTTGCGGGGGGCAACACCGGGGAGCTGTTTTTT	CASFAGGNTGELFF
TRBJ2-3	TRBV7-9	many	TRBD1	TGTGCCAGCAGCCTGGGACAGACTTCGACAGATACGCAGTATTTT	CASSLGQTSTDTQYF
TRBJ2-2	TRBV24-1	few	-	TGTGCCACCAGTGAAAGCCAAGGGGACACCGGGGAGCTGTTTTTT	CATSESQGDTGELFF
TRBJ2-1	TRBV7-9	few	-	TGTGCCAGCAGGGACGGTGGCTCCTACAATGAGCAGTTCTTC	CASRDGGSYNEQFF
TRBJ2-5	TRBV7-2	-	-	TGTGCCAGCAGCTACTCCCTTCCGGCCCAAGAGACCCAGTACTTC	CASSYSLPAQETQYF
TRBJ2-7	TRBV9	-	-	TGTGCCAGCAGCCCCAGGGGTAGTGATTACGAGCAGTACTTC	CASSPRGSDYEQYF
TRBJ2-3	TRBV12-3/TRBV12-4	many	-	TGTGCCAGCAGTCCAGGGGATACGCAGTATTTT	CASSPGDTQYF
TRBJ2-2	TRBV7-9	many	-	TGTGCCAGCAGCTTGGGCTATTACACCGGGGAGCTGTTTTTT	CASSLGYYTGELFF
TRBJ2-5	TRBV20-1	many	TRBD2	TGCAGTGCTGCCAGGGTACTAGCGGGGGCCCTGTACCAAGAGACCCAGTACTTC	CSAARVLAGALYQETQYF
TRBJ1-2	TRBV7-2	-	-	TGTGCCAGCAGCCCGACGGACAGTTTCTATGGCTACACCTTC	CASSPTDSFYGYTF
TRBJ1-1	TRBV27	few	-	TGTGCCAGCGGAACACTGAACACTGAAGCTTTCTTT	CASGTLNTEAFF
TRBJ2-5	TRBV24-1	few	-	TGTGCCACCAGTGACTGGGAGGTAGAGACCCAGTACTTC	CATSDWEVETQYF
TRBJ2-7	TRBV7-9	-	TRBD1	TGTGCCAGCAGCTTAGGCCCAGGGACAGGGTCCTACGAGCAGTACTTC	CASSLGPGTGSYEQYF